One and the same sample provided the 7 T cell receptor beta chains below, sequenced in a study of blood T cell repertoires in COVID-19. TCRdb's copy holds only in-frame clones and misses some; the assay was immunoSEQ multiplex PCR. The sample has about 68,000 clones, more than 85% seen once. The sequenced sample consisted of peripheral blood. The receptors were sampled from a woman aged 60 to 75 with active COVID-19.

The count of this clone is one. This chain uses TRBV19 with TRBJ2-1; TRBD2 agrees at 8 bases. Germline V gene lookup returns CDR1 LNHDA and CDR2 SQIVND (reference sequence). V was pared by 3 bases and J by 6 bases, with 7 bases of the junction left unmatched. This CDR3 is built from 15 residues. The chain's CDR3 is CASSIVTSGLNEQFF. In nucleotides, the CDR3 is TGTGCCAGTAGTATCGTTACTAGCGGACTCAATGAGCAGTTCTTC.

The V gene is TRBV4-1, the J gene TRBJ1-2, with 7 bases that match TRBD1. Germline V CDR1 and CDR2: MGHRA, YSYEKL. V dropped 1 base and J dropped 0; count of bases not matched to a gene: 5. There are 16 residues in the CDR3. DNA of the CDR3: TGCGCCAGCAGCCAAGCGAGTCAGGGGGCTAACTATGGCTACACCTTC. Protein: CASSQASQGANYGYTF.

V is TRBV28 and J is TRBJ1-2; D remains unclear. V was shortened by 6 bases and J by 4 bases, with 15 bases between the two germline ends. CDR3 length: 14 amino acids. Per germline, CDR1 MDHEN and CDR2 SYDVKM. The CDR3: CASSPRGSIYGYTF. The CDR3 DNA is TGTGCCAGCAGCCCTCGGGGAAGTATCTATGGCTACACCTTC.

This clone has a single count. The J gene is TRBJ2-1, the V gene TRBV10-2, with 11 bases fitting TRBD2. The germline gives CDR1 WSHSY, CDR2 SAAADI. The ends lost 5 bases at V and 8 bases at J; junction bases unmatched: 8. The CDR3 totals 15 residues. The DNA of the CDR3 is TGCGCCAGCAGTCAACTAGCGGGAGCAGTATATGAGCAGTTCTTC. It encodes CASSQLAGAVYEQFF.

This clone was picked up one time. This rearrangement joins TRBV28 to TRBJ2-7, with TRBD2 matching over 11 bases. Germline values: CDR1 MDHEN, CDR2 SYDVKM. The CDR3 extends over 14 amino acids. The V gene end was trimmed by 6 bases and the J gene end by 4 bases; junction bases not matched to a gene: 5. CDR3 protein: CASRRTSGYYEQYF. As DNA, the CDR3 is TGTGCCAGCAGGCGGACTAGCGGGTATTACGAGCAGTACTTC.

V gene TRBV6-2 or TRBV6-3 combines with J gene TRBJ1-1, with 9 bases identical to TRBD1. This CDR3 spans 16 amino acids. The J segment lost 4 bases and the V segment lost 6 bases, leaving 12 bases of the junction unmatched. In germline, CDR1 is MNHEY, CDR2 SVGEGT. Written as DNA, the CDR3 is TGTGCCAGCAGCCTGGGACAGGGCTTGAGAGTCACTGAAGCTTTCTTT. It is translated as CASSLGQGLRVTEAFF.

The genes are TRBV29-1 and TRBJ1-2, with TRBD1 matching 8 bases. Germline CDR1 reads SQVTM; CDR2 reads ANQGSEA. With V trimmed by 4 bases and J by 5 bases, 3 bases remained unmatched. The CDR3 spans 12 residues. As DNA, the CDR3 is TGCAGCGTTGGGGACAGGACGTATGGCTACACCTTC. This sequence encodes CSVGDRTYGYTF. Filled out from reference TRBV29-1 and TRBJ1-2, the complete variable domain reads SAVISQKPSRDICQRGTSLTIQCQVDSQVTMMFWYRQQPGQSLTLIATANQGSEATYESGFVIDKFPISRPNLTFSTLTVSNMSPEDSSIYLCSVGDRTYGYTFGSGTRLTVV.